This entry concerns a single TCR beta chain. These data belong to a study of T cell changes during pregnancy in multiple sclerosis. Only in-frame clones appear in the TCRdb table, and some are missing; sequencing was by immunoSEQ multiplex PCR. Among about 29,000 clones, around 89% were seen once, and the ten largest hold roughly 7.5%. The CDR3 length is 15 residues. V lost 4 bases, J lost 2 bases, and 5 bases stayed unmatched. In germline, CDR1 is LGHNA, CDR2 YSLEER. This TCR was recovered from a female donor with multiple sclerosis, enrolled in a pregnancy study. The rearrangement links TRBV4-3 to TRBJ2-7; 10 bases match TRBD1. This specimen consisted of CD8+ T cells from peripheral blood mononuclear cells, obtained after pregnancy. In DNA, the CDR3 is TGCGCCAGCAGCCTAGGGACAGGGGTTACCTACGAGCAGTACTTC. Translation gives CASSLGTGVTYEQYF.